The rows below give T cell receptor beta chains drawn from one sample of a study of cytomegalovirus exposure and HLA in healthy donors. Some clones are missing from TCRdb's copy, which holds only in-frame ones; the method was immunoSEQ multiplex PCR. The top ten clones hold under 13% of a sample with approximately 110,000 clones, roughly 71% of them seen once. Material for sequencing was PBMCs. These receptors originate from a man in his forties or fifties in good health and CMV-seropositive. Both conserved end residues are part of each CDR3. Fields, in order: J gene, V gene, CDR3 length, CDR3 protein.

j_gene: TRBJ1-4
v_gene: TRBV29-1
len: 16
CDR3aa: CSVEDLRESGTEKLFF

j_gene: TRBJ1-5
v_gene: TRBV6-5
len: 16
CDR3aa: CASSYSGATGNQPQHF

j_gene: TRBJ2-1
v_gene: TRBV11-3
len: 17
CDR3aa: CASSLDLGLGSYNEQFF

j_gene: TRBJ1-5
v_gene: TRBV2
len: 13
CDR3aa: CASKGQVNQPQHF

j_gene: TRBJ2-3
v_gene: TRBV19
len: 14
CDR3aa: CASSKGDPTDTQYF

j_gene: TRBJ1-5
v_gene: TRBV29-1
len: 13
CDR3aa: CSVEVSRAQPQHF

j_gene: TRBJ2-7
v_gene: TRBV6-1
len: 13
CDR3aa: CASRTDSSYEQYF

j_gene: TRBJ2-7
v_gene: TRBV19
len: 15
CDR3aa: CASSISPSGTYEQYF

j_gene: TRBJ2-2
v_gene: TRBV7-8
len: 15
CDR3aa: CASSFFTRGTGELFF

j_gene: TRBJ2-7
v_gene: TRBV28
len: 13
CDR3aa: CASSLNRAYEQYF

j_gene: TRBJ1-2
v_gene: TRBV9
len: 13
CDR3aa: CASSDPGQRAYTF

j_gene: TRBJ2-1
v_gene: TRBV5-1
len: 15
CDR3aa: CASSPWEREDNEQFF

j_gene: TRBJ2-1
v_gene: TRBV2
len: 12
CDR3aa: CASSLLGSEQFF

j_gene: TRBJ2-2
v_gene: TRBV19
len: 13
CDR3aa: CASSIGSNGELFF

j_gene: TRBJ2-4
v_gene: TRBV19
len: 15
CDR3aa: CASSTPDRPGNIQYF

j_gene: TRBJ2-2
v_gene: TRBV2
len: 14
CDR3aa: CASSENLATGELFF

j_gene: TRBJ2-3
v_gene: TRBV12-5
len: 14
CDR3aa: CASAPGLTTDTQYF

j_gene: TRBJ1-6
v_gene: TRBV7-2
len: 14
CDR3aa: CASSFQGSNSPLHF

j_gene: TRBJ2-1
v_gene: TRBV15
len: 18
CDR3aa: CATSRDPAGTSGYNEQFF

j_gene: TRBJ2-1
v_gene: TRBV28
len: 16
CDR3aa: CASSTTGGQPYNEQFF

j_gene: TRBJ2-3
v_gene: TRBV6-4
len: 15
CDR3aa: CASSVAGEGTDTQYF

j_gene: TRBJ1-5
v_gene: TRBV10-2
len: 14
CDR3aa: CASTTGGAGQPQHF

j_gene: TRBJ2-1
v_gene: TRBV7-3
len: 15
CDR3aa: CASSLSGGSYNEQFF

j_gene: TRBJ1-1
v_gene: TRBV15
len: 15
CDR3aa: CATSSEDRVRGEAFF

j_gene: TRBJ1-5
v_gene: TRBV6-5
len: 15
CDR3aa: CASRLDRNSNQPQHF

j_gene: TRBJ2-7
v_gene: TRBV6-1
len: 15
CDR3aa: CASSEGLQVRDEQYF

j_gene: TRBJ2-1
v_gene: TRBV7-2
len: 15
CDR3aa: CASRPTSQGDNEQFF

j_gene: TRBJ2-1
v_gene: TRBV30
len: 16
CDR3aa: CAWSVLRGRRANEQFF

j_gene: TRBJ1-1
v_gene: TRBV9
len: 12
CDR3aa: CASSETWTEAFF

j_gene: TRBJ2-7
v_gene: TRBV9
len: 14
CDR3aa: CASSVGPVTYEQYF

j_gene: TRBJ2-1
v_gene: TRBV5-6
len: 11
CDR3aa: CASSLSREQFF

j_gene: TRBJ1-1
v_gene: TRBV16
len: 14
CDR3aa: CASSHSTGNTEAFF

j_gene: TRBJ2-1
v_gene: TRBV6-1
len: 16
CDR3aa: CASSEQAGQGANEQFF

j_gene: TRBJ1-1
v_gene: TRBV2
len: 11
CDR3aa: CASSWGREAFF

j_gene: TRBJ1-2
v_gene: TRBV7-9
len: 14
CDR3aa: CASSLDRGYRGYTF

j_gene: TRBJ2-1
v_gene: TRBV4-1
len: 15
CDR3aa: CASSQGPLSYNEQFF

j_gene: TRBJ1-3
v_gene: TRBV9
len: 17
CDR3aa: CASSFLGQVGSGNTIYF

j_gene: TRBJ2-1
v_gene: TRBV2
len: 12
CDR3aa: CASRAGLNEQFF

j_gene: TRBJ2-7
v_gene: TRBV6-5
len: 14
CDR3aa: CASGQTGTVGEQYF

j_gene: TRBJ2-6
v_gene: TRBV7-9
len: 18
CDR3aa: CASSLGDMKRTGANVLTF

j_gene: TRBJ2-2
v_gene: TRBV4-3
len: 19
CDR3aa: CASSQFDIMGVGDTGELFF